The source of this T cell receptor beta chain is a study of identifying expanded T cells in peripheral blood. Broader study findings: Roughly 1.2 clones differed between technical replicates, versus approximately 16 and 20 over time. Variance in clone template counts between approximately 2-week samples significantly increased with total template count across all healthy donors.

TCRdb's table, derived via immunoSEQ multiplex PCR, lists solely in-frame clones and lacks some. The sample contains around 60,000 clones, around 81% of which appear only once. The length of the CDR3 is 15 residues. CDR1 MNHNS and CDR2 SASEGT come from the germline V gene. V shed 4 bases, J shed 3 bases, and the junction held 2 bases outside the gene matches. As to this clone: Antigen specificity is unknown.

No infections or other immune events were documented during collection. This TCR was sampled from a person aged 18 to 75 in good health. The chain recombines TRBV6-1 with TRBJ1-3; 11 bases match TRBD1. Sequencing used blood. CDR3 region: CASSGTGGGGNTIYF. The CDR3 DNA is TGTGCCAGCAGTGGGACAGGGGGCGGTGGAAACACCATATATTTT.